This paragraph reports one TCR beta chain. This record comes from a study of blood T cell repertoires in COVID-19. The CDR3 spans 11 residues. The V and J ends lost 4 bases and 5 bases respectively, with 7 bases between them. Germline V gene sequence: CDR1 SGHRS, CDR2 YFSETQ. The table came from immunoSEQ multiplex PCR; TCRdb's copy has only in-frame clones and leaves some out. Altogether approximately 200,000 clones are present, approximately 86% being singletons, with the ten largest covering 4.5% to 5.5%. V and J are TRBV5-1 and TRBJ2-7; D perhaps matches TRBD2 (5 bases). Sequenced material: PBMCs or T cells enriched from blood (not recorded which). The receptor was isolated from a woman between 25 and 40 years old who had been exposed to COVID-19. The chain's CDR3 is CASSVRDEQYF. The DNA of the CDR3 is TGCGCCAGCAGCGTGAGGGACGAGCAGTACTTC.